These 16 T cell receptor beta chains came from one sample sequenced in a study of blood T cells in healthy people across ages. It was with a sample-barcoded 5' primer and a J-beta primer mix that a second PCR of about 6 to 11 cycles was run. TCRdb itself ran the 5' RACE reads through MiXCR, one entry per CDR3 protein. The data show about 640,000 distinct CDR3 sequences, approximately 40% seen once. The sequencing sample was made of blood. All receptors derive from a man aged 80 or over in good health.

The sample holds many counts of this clonotype. The genes are TRBV9 and TRBJ2-7, with D perhaps matching TRBD2 (7 bases). CDR3 length: 13 residues. V dropped 4 bases and J dropped 6 bases, with 14 bases sitting between them. Germline V gene sequence: CDR1 SGDLS, CDR2 YYNGEE. The CDR3 spells CASSPSGGPEQYF. The CDR3 DNA reads TGTGCCAGCAGCCCCTCGGGGGGCCCCGAGCAGTACTTC.

The J gene is TRBJ2-5, the V gene TRBV6-6; D assignment may be TRBD1 or TRBD2 (5 bases each). Deletions cut 0 bases from V and 1 base from J, with 9 bases between. CDR1 and CDR2 (germline): MNHNY, SVGAGI (reference sequence). The CDR3 contains 15 residues. The CDR3: CASSYSTGTQETQYF. In DNA form, the CDR3 reads TGTGCCAGCAGTTACTCGACTGGGACCCAAGAGACCCAGTACTTC.

The sample holds one count of this clonotype. This chain joins TRBV5-1 and TRBJ2-1, with 7 bases fitting TRBD1. The J call may be faulty, since TRBJ2-7 better matches the DNA end. The germline gives CDR1 SGHRS, CDR2 YFSETQ. CDR3 length equals 17 residues. The CDR3 DNA reads TGCGCCAGCAGCCAACTACTGGACAGGTTCGGGAACAATGAGCAGTACTTC. Translation gives CASSQLLDRFGNNEQYF.

The rearrangement links TRBV4-1 to TRBJ2-6; the match to TRBD1 covers 9 bases. This CDR3 has 17 residues. V dropped 1 base and J dropped 4; count of bases not matched to a gene: 5. Germline values: CDR1 MGHRA, CDR2 YSYEKL. The CDR3 DNA reads TGCGCCAGCAGCCAAGCTGGGACAGGGACCGGGGCCAACGTCCTGACTTTC. The encoded protein is CASSQAGTGTGANVLTF.

This clonotype was seen a handful of times. The chain couples TRBV20-1 to TRBJ2-2; 7 positions match TRBD2. The CDR3 is 14 amino acids. V dropped 5 bases and J dropped 4; count of bases not matched to a gene: 7. Germline V gene lookup returns CDR1 DFQATT and CDR2 SNEGSKA (reference sequence). The CDR3 region is CSAGPRGGTGELFF. The CDR3 region has the DNA TGCAGTGCTGGCCCCCGCGGGGGCACCGGGGAGCTGTTTTTT.

This clonotype has at least ten counts. V is TRBV4-1 and J is TRBJ1-4; 7 nucleotides line up with TRBD1. The ends lost 3 bases at V and 1 base at J; junction bases unmatched: 5. The CDR3 totals 16 residues. CDR1 is MGHRA, CDR2 YSYEKL, per germline. The CDR3 bases are TGCGCCAGCAGCCACGACAGGGCTCGAACTAATGAAAAACTGTTTTTT. As protein: CASSHDRARTNEKLFF.

This clonotype was seen a few times. J is TRBJ2-2 and V is TRBV7-9, with 7 bases fitting TRBD1. CDR1 SEHNR and CDR2 FQNEAQ come from the germline V gene (reference sequence). CDR3 size: 15 residues. The V gene end was trimmed by 5 bases and the J gene end by 6 bases; junction bases not matched to a gene: 9. In DNA, the CDR3 is TGTGCCAGCAGCCCTTCGAGGGGGCGCTCCGGGGAGCTGTTTTTT. Protein sequence: CASSPSRGRSGELFF.

This clonotype was detected a few times. J is TRBJ2-1 and V is TRBV6-2 or TRBV6-3; a possible D gene is TRBD2 (6 bases). V was pared by 6 bases and J by 7 bases, with 13 bases between. The length of the CDR3 is 13 residues. Germline CDR1 reads MNHEY; CDR2 reads SVGEGT. The CDR3 protein is CASSTGTGNEQFF. The DNA of the CDR3 is TGTGCCAGCAGCACCGGGACTGGTAATGAGCAGTTCTTC.

This clonotype was recorded at least ten times. This rearrangement joins TRBV15 to TRBJ2-5; TRBD2 is a possible D gene (5 bases). CDR3 size: 12 residues. V shed 3 bases and J shed 9 bases, with 11 bases lying between them. The germline V gene encodes CDR1 LNHNV and CDR2 YYDKDF (reference sequence). The CDR3: CATSSTLGAQYF. The CDR3 DNA follows: TGTGCCACCAGCAGTACTCTCGGGGCCCAGTACTTC.

The V call is TRBV15, the J call TRBJ2-5; D assignment may be TRBD1 or TRBD2 (6 bases each). There are 14 residues in the CDR3. V was cut by 4 bases and J by 4 bases, with 13 bases left in between. Germline assignment: CDR1 LNHNV and CDR2 YYDKDF (reference sequence). The CDR3 spells CATSISGGGETQYF. The CDR3 region has the DNA TGTGCCACCAGCATATCCGGGGGCGGAGAGACCCAGTACTTC. The full variable domain, rest sourced from reference TRBV15 and TRBJ2-5, is DAMVIQNPRYQVTQFGKPVTLSCSQTLNHNVMYWYQQKSSQAPKLLFHYYDKDFNNEADTPDNFQSRRPNTSFCFLDIRSPGLGDTAMYLCATSISGGGETQYFGPGTRLLVL.

As to this clonotype: The junction departs from germline at one end; a sequencing error may be responsible. In DNA form, the CDR3 reads TGTGCCAACAGTCTCGGGACAGGGGCACGAGGCTACACCTTC. Its protein product is CANSLGTGARGYTF. The chain uses TRBV28 and TRBJ1-2, with 10 bases fitting TRBD1. Germline-derived CDR1 and CDR2 are MDHEN and SYDVKM. The CDR3 sequence is 14 residues long.

This clonotype was observed a handful of times. V usage is TRBV28 and J usage is TRBJ2-7, with 10 bases lining up with TRBD2. The CDR3 contains 19 residues. Germline values: CDR1 MDHEN, CDR2 SYDVKM. J was trimmed by 3 bases and V by 4 bases; bases with no gene match: 18. CDR3 DNA: TGTGCCAGCAGTTCCCCAAATCACCAGTCTAGCGGGAGTTACTACGAGCAGTACTTC. Translating it yields CASSSPNHQSSGSYYEQYF.

The chain is built from TRBV12-5 and TRBJ2-2; D possibly corresponds to TRBD1 (6 bases). The V end lost 7 bases, the J end lost 4 bases, and 16 bases lay between the germline ends. Germline-derived CDR1 and CDR2 are LGHNT and FRNRAP. This CDR3 comprises 15 residues. This CDR3 reads CASAPGQSGTGELFF. The CDR3, as DNA: TGTGCTAGTGCCCCCGGACAGAGCGGCACCGGGGAGCTGTTTTTT.

The V gene is TRBV29-1, the J gene TRBJ1-4; tentative D call: TRBD1 (5 bases). Germline CDR1 SQVTM, CDR2 ANQGSEA. The length of the CDR3 is 15 residues. The ends were cut back, 3 bases at V and 5 bases at J, with 16 bases in the middle. The CDR3 is CSVDIAGTKNEKLFF. CDR3 sequence (DNA): TGCAGCGTTGACATAGCGGGGACTAAGAATGAAAAACTGTTTTTT. Supplemented by reference TRBV29-1 and TRBJ1-4, the full variable domain reads SAVISQKPSRDICQRGTSLTIQCQVDSQVTMMFWYRQQPGQSLTLIATANQGSEATYESGFVIDKFPISRPNLTFSTLTVSNMSPEDSSIYLCSVDIAGTKNEKLFFGSGTQLSVL.

This clonotype was seen many times. The chain carries TRBV7-2 and TRBJ2-5; D could derive from TRBD1 or TRBD2 (5 bases each). This CDR3 spans 13 amino acids. The V and J ends lost 3 bases and 3 bases respectively, with 8 bases between them. Germline values: CDR1 SGHTA, CDR2 FQGNSA. Here the CDR3 DNA reads TGTGCCAGCAGCTTTGGGGGTAAAGAGACCCAGTACTTC. Its translation: CASSFGGKETQYF.

The V call is TRBV7-2, the J call TRBJ2-3; 11 nucleotides align to TRBD2. The CDR3 sequence is 15 residues long. Germline assignment: CDR1 SGHTA and CDR2 FQGNSA. Trimming removed 6 bases from V and 3 bases from J; junction bases left unmatched: 5. The CDR3 region has the DNA TGTGCCAGCAGGAGACTAGCGGGGATTACAGATACGCAGTATTTT. It translates to CASRRLAGITDTQYF. The complete variable domain, with remaining parts taken from reference TRBV7-2 and TRBJ2-3, reads GAGVSQSPSNKVTEKGKDVELRCDPISGHTALYWYRQSLGQGLEFLIYFQGNSAPDKSGLPSDRFSAERTGGSVSTLTIQRTQQEDSAVYLCASRRLAGITDTQYFGPGTRLTVL.